The T cell receptor beta chain described here comes from a study of beta chain features in type 1 diabetes. CDR1 and CDR2 (germline): MNHEY, SMNVEV (reference sequence). Trimming cost V 6 bases and J 0 bases, with 6 bases left between them. The CDR3 sequence is 13 residues long. This clone has a handful of counts. Its specificity is unknown. What was sequenced were expressed TCRB transcripts, since all of the isolated RNA had been reverse transcribed. The repertoire was sequenced with immunoSEQ multiplex PCR; TCRdb's copy has only in-frame clones and lacks some. Of about 160,000 clones in the sample, 6.5% to 9.5% are singletons; the top ten hold approximately 0.85%. The study, taken as a whole, reports: Researchers report that Type 1 diabetes patients had moderately but significantly shorter TCRB CDR3s across all four CD4+ subsets.

The chain is built from TRBV27 and TRBJ1-5; the D is unclear. The specimen sequenced was central memory CD4+ T cells from blood. The receptor was derived from a woman aged 40 to 55 with type 1 diabetes. CDR3 coding DNA: TGTGCCAGCAGGGGAGTTAGCAATCAGCCCCAGCATTTT. Protein: CASRGVSNQPQHF.